This TCR beta chain was recorded in a study of patients and donors after allogeneic stem cell transplantation. TCRdb re-called the RT-PCR reads with MiXCR, one entry per CDR3 protein. The repertoire holds 90,000 to 130,000 distinct CDR3 sequences, roughly 35% seen once, with 27% in the top ten. The CDR3 is 14 residues long. Germline V gene lookup returns CDR1 SGDLS and CDR2 YYNGEE. The ends lost 0 bases at V and 2 bases at J; junction bases unmatched: 0. This receptor was identified in a human donor who was either an allogeneic HSCT recipient or a stem cell or donor lymphocyte infusion donor (not recorded which). It is not recorded whose cells these are; they may come from a transplant donor. V usage is TRBV9 and J usage is TRBJ2-3; TRBD2 matches 7 bases. Sequencing used blood, either unsorted or a sorted T cell fraction (not recorded which). CDR3 DNA: TGTGCCAGCAGCGTAGGGGACTACACAGATACGCAGTATTTT. Its translation: CASSVGDYTDTQYF. Variable domain in full (rest from reference TRBV9 and TRBJ2-3): DSGVTQTPKHLITATGQRVTLRCSPRSGDLSVYWYQQSLDQGLQFLIQYYNGEERAKGNILERFSAQQFPDLHSELNLSSLELGDSALYFCASSVGDYTDTQYFGPGTRLTVL.